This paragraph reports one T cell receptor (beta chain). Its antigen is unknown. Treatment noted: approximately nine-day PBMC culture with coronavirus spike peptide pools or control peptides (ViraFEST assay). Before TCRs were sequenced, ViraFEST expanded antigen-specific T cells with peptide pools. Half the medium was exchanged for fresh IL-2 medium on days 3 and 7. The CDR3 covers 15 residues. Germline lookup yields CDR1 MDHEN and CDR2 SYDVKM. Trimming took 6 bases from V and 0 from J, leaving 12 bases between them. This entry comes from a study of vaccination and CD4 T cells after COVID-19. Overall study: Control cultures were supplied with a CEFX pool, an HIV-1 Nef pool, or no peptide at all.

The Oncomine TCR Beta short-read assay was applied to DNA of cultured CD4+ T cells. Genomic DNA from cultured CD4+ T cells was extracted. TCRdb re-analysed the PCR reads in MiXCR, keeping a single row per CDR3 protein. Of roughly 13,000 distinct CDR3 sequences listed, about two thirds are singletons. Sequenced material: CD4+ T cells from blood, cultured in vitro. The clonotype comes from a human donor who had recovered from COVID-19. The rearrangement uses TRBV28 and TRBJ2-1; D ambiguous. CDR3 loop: CASRRMGNSYNEQFF. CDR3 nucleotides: TGTGCCAGCAGGCGTATGGGTAACTCCTACAATGAGCAGTTCTTC.